This TCR beta chain was observed in a study of Ad26.COV2.S vaccination and SARS-CoV-2 variants. Background on the study: A participant enrolled in the COV1001 Ad26.COV2.S trial arm provided the sample. Ad26.COV2.S was injected intramuscularly once or twice, 56 days apart.

V shed 1 base and J shed 4 bases, with 16 bases lying between them. The CDR3 contains 16 residues. Per the germline V gene, CDR1 is MGHRA and CDR2 is YSYEKL. Treatment of the sample: around 19 received Ad26.COV2.S at low or high dose, single or two shots; several received placebo; per-sample allocation not given. Day 63 after the first vaccine or placebo injection was the time point for sampling. TCRdb's copy holds only in-frame clones and misses some; the assay was immunoSEQ multiplex PCR. The sample contains around 250,000 clones, around nine tenths of which appear only once. The receptor was isolated from a person aged 18-65 years who received the Ad26.COV2.S COVID-19 vaccine or a placebo. Sequenced here: peripheral blood, sampled in a trial of Ad26.COV2.S vaccine versus placebo. The chain recombines TRBV4-1 with TRBJ2-5; maybe TRBD2 (5 bases). CDR3 protein: CASSQGPGPGRETQYF. CDR3 DNA sequence: TGCGCCAGCAGCCAAGGACCGGGCCCTGGGAGAGAGACCCAGTACTTC.